Listed below are T cell receptor beta chains from one sample, sequenced in a study of cytomegalovirus exposure and HLA in healthy donors. TCRdb keeps only in-frame clones here, not all; method: immunoSEQ multiplex PCR. The table lists fewer than 130,000 clones, 60% to 85% of them singletons. Source material: PBMCs. All receptors come from a female donor in good health and CMV-seropositive. The CDR3 runs from the conserved cysteine through the conserved F or W. The D gene is left open where the match is weak. The size field is filled for only some rows; it gives once, few, many or a size class.

V gene	D gene	J gene	clone size	CDR3 DNA	CDR3 protein
TRBV20-1	.	TRBJ1-1	once	TGCAGTGCTGCTTTAGACAGGGAAGCTTTCTTT	CSAALDREAFF
TRBV28	TRBD2	TRBJ2-7	.	TGTGCCAGCAGTTCGCCTCGCGGGAGATTGGACGAGCAGTACTTC	CASSSPRGRLDEQYF
TRBV5-1	TRBD2	TRBJ2-6	.	TGCGCCAGCAGCCCTAGACTAGCGGGGGGGCCTGGGGCCAACGTCCTGACTTTC	CASSPRLAGGPGANVLTF
TRBV7-8	.	TRBJ2-7	.	TGTGCCAGCAGCTTAGACCGGACACTTTCTTACGAGCAGTACTTC	CASSLDRTLSYEQYF
TRBV19	TRBD1	TRBJ1-4	few	TGTGCCAGCGGGACAGTGAGACCTGAAAAACTGTTTTTT	CASGTVRPEKLFF
TRBV9	.	TRBJ2-3	.	TGTGCCAGCAGCGTAGAACGGGGTCTCACAGATACGCAGTATTTT	CASSVERGLTDTQYF
TRBV19	TRBD1	TRBJ1-1	.	TGTGCCAGTAGTAAGACAGGGGGAGAAGCTTTCTTT	CASSKTGGEAFF
TRBV13	.	TRBJ2-7	.	TGTGCCAGCAGCCGGGAGGGACAGGGAACTGACGAGCAGTACTTC	CASSREGQGTDEQYF
TRBV10-2	.	TRBJ2-1	.	TGCGCCAGCACTGACCCGGGACAAGCACACAATGAGCAGTTCTTC	CASTDPGQAHNEQFF
TRBV9	.	TRBJ1-1	.	TGTGCCAGCAGCGTAGGCATAGAGAACACTGAAGCTTTCTTT	CASSVGIENTEAFF
TRBV18	TRBD1	TRBJ1-4	.	TGTGCCAGCTCGACAGGGGTGGCAACTAATGAAAAACTGTTTTTT	CASSTGVATNEKLFF
TRBV27	.	TRBJ2-7	.	TGTGCCAGCCGACGGGGTGCGGGAAACTACGAGCAGTACTTC	CASRRGAGNYEQYF
TRBV18	.	TRBJ2-5	once	TGTGCCAGCTCACCACCCCTCCCCCAGGAGACCCAGTACTTC	CASSPPLPQETQYF
TRBV15	TRBD2	TRBJ2-2	few	TGTGCCACCAGCTGGGGACTAGCGGGAGATGCCGGGGAGCTGTTTTTT	CATSWGLAGDAGELFF
TRBV7-9	.	TRBJ1-5	once	TGTGCCAGCAGCTTCGTCGGGGATCAGCCCCAGCATTTT	CASSFVGDQPQHF
TRBV2	TRBD2	TRBJ2-5	.	TGTGCCAGCAGTGGCGCTTTTCTGGCTAGCGGGAGGGGAGAGACCCAGTACTTC	CASSGAFLASGRGETQYF
TRBV28	TRBD2	TRBJ2-3	.	TGTGCCAGCAGAAAGTGGGGTAGCGGGAGGGCCGGCACAGATACGCAGTATTTT	CASRKWGSGRAGTDTQYF
TRBV5-1	TRBD2	TRBJ2-5	.	TGCGCCAGCAGCGGGCTAGCGGCCCAAGAGACCCAGTACTTC	CASSGLAAQETQYF
TRBV7-2	TRBD1	TRBJ1-5	.	TGTGCCAGCAGCTCCGGACAGGGATGGTCTCAGCCCCAGCATTTT	CASSSGQGWSQPQHF
TRBV5-1	TRBD2	TRBJ2-5	.	TGCGCCAGCAGGTTGTCTAGCGGGAGTATACGAGAGACCCAGTACTTC	CASRLSSGSIRETQYF
TRBV5-1	.	TRBJ2-2	.	TGCGCCAGCAGCTTGGAAAGGGTCCAGGGTTATACCGGGGAGCTGTTTTTT	CASSLERVQGYTGELFF
TRBV5-5	.	TRBJ2-4	.	TGTGCCAGCTTGGAAGAAGCGAAAAACATTCAGTACTTC	CASLEEAKNIQYF
TRBV30	.	TRBJ1-1	.	TGTGCCTGGAGTTTACTGCCGAACACTGAAGCTTTCTTT	CAWSLLPNTEAFF
TRBV30	.	TRBJ1-3	.	TGTGCCTGGGAACAGAAGTCTGGAAACACCATATATTTT	CAWEQKSGNTIYF
TRBV9	TRBD2	TRBJ2-5	.	TGTGCCAGCAGCGTAAGCGGGAGGACCCACCAAGAGACCCAGTACTTC	CASSVSGRTHQETQYF
TRBV9	.	TRBJ2-5	.	TGTGCCAGCAGCGTAGCGGGGGCGCGGGGGGAGACCCAGTACTTC	CASSVAGARGETQYF
TRBV5-1	.	TRBJ2-2	.	TGCGCCAGCAGGTCAGGGGCCACCACCGGGGAGCTGTTTTTT	CASRSGATTGELFF
TRBV18	.	TRBJ1-1	.	TGTGCCAGCTCACCAAAGTGGGGCGGGGACACTGAAGCTTTCTTT	CASSPKWGGDTEAFF
TRBV6-6	.	TRBJ1-4	.	TGTGCCAGCAGTTACTCGCGGGACGACTCCGGAAAACTGTTTTTT	CASSYSRDDSGKLFF
TRBV6-5	TRBD1	TRBJ1-3	.	TGTGCCAGCAGCAAGGACAGGTACTCTGGAAACACCATATATTTT	CASSKDRYSGNTIYF
TRBV5-1	.	TRBJ2-2	.	TGCGCCAGCAGCTTGGGAGGGCCCGGCACCGGGGAGCTGTTTTTT	CASSLGGPGTGELFF
TRBV10-3	TRBD1	TRBJ1-5	.	TGTGCCATCAGCGGGACAGGGGAAGATCAGCCCCAGCATTTT	CAISGTGEDQPQHF